These 8 T cell receptor beta chains originate from one sample sequenced in a study of regulatory T cells in long-lasting Graves disease. This sample's time point: persistent/refractory GD, antithyroid drugs over 5 years with positive TRAb. The TCR library was made from RNA that had been extracted from PBMCs in TRIzol. Building the TCR beta libraries relied on iRepertoire HTBI primers, and CDR3 regions underwent Arm-PCR. TCRdb processed the multiplex PCR reads anew with MiXCR; each CDR3 protein has one entry. The data contain around 450,000 distinct CDR3 sequences, roughly a fifth of them singletons. Sample: peripheral blood mononuclear cells (PBMCs), taken when the disease was refractory, from a patient treated with antithyroid drugs. The receptors come from a female donor with Graves disease.

The table lists this clonotype with a few counts. This may be a read error: a much more frequent sequence differs by one nucleotide. V usage is TRBV7-8 and J usage is TRBJ2-5; TRBD2 is a possible D gene (7 bases). The germline V gene has CDR1 SGHVS and CDR2 FQNEAQ. The CDR3 consists of 15 residues. CDR3: CAGSFLVGGRKTQYF. The CDR3 DNA reads TGTGCCGGCAGCTTCTTGGTGGGGGGGCGTAAGACCCAGTACTTC.

This clonotype has a count of ten or more. The chain joins TRBV6-9 to TRBJ2-7; 7 bases align to TRBD2. Per germline, CDR1 MNHGY and CDR2 SVAAGI. J gave up 4 bases and V 3 bases, and 9 bases lay outside the gene matches. The CDR3 totals 15 residues. CDR3 DNA: TGTGCCAGCAGTTACCTGGGGCGGGGGATGTACGAGCAGTACTTC. Translated, it gives CASSYLGRGMYEQYF.

This sequence joins TRBV28 and TRBJ2-5; tentative D call: TRBD2 (5 bases). With 7 bases removed from V and 2 bases from J, the gap between germline ends came to 17 bases. From germline, CDR1 is MDHEN and CDR2 SYDVKM. This CDR3 has 15 residues. The CDR3 reads CASTLAVPGQETQYF. The CDR3 DNA is TGTGCCAGCACCCTGGCGGTTCCGGGGCAAGAGACCCAGTACTTC.

The chain uses TRBV28 and TRBJ2-3, with 8 bases that match TRBD2. The length of the CDR3 is 15 residues. Trimming removed 7 bases from V and 2 bases from J; junction bases left unmatched: 8. Germline V lookup: CDR1 MDHEN, CDR2 SYDVKM. The CDR3 here is CASTKRGRITDTQYF. The CDR3 region has the DNA TGTGCCAGCACCAAGCGGGGGAGGATCACAGATACGCAGTATTTT. The whole variable domain, filled in from reference TRBV28 and TRBJ2-3, reads DVKVTQSSRYLVKRTGEKVFLECVQDMDHENMFWYRQDPGLGLRLIYFSYDVKMKEKGDIPEGYSVSREKKERFSLILESASTNQTSMYLCASTKRGRITDTQYFGPGTRLTVL.

In the case of this clonotype: This likely traces to a read error, being one base from a far larger clone. This chain uses TRBV27 with TRBJ2-2, with 16 bases that match TRBD2. V was pared by 6 bases and J by 5 bases, with 3 bases of the junction left unmatched. The CDR3 runs to 16 residues. The germline CDR1 and CDR2 sequences are MNHEY and SMNVEV (reference sequence). The CDR3 spells CASRAGLAGGTGELFF. The CDR3 DNA sequence: TGTGCCAGCAGAGCGGGACTAGCGGGAGGGACCGGGGAGCTGTTTTTT.

This clonotype showed up just a few times. J is TRBJ1-4 and V is TRBV7-2; D is undetermined. The germline CDR1 and CDR2 sequences are SGHTA and FQGNSA. CDR3 size: 16 residues. With 0 bases removed from V and 8 bases from J, the gap between germline ends came to 16 bases. The CDR3 DNA sequence: TGTGCCAGCAGCTTAGCCCCGATGAGTCGTCAGGAAAAACTGTTTTTT. The encoded protein is CASSLAPMSRQEKLFF.

This clonotype was observed a few times. The rearrangement links TRBV5-1 to TRBJ2-4; D is possibly TRBD1 (6 bases). Trimming removed 3 bases at V and 0 bases at J, with 13 bases between. Germline loops: CDR1 SGHRS, CDR2 YFSETQ. This CDR3 is 16 amino acids long. CDR3 protein: CASSSGHLLAKNIQYF. CDR3 DNA sequence: TGCGCCAGCAGCTCGGGACACCTCCTAGCCAAAAACATTCAGTACTTC.

This clonotype was counted ten times or more. V and J are TRBV28 and TRBJ1-2; D gene ambiguous. The CDR3 is 12 amino acids. V was cut by 8 bases and J by 8 bases, with 15 bases left in between. Germline V lookup: CDR1 MDHEN, CDR2 SYDVKM. The DNA of the CDR3 is TGTGCCAGCGGAACCCTAAGAGAAGGCTACACCTTC. It yields the protein CASGTLREGYTF.